The rows below give T cell receptor beta chains drawn from one sample of a study of T cell responses to AZD1222 COVID-19 vaccine. The table came from immunoSEQ multiplex PCR; TCRdb's copy has only in-frame clones and leaves some out. The repertoire holds roughly 120,000 clones, with around 92% as singletons. The starting material was peripheral blood, obtained on day 0 of AZD1222 vaccination. The receptors were sampled from an adult in good health. Each CDR3 is given with its conserved first and last residue. Each record gives: J gene, CDR3 length, V gene, CDR3 protein.

>TRBJ2-5|13|TRBV28
CASSLAGRETQYF
>TRBJ1-6|13|TRBV5-8
CASREVMNSPLHF
>TRBJ2-7|14|TRBV7-2
CASSASRSSYEQYF
>TRBJ2-7|16|TRBV2
CASSETAGQGVYEQYF
>TRBJ1-5|15|TRBV6-1
CASSEADRAWQPQHF
>TRBJ2-1|19|TRBV9
CASSVNSLDRDRHFNEQFF
>TRBJ1-1|16|TRBV19
CASTPYGQGLNTEAFF
>TRBJ2-3|13|TRBV6-2/TRBV6-3
CASSYSLGDTQYF
>TRBJ2-7|15|TRBV6-1
CASREGRGGLYEQYF
>TRBJ2-2|15|TRBV14
CASRPRTSGSGELFF
>TRBJ2-5|17|TRBV10-2
CASSDRGAGLPQETQYF
>TRBJ1-1|15|TRBV9
CASSLVGVGGVGVFF
>TRBJ1-2|13|TRBV9
CASSVRGNYGYTF
>TRBJ2-3|13|TRBV19
CASSIAASDTQYF
>TRBJ2-3|16|TRBV6-2/TRBV6-3
CASSYSSPSSTDTQYF
>TRBJ2-3|15|TRBV7-9
CASSLAEAGRGTQYF
>TRBJ1-4|16|TRBV9
CASSLTGDATNEKLFF
>TRBJ2-7|14|TRBV9
CASSVEGSAHEQYF
>TRBJ2-2|16|TRBV7-9
CASSPGGGKRTGELFF
>TRBJ1-2|12|TRBV2
CARTGRNYGYTF
>TRBJ2-7|13|TRBV7-8
CASSTSGSYEQYF
>TRBJ2-1|14|TRBV3-1/TRBV3-2
CASSPPFRGNEQFF
>TRBJ1-4|14|TRBV5-4
CASSWGGNREKLFF
>TRBJ1-5|14|TRBV7-2
CASSPYGQGQPQHF
>TRBJ2-3|17|TRBV6-2/TRBV6-3
CASSKNTWTPFTDTQYF
>TRBJ1-1|13|TRBV12-3/TRBV12-4
CASSSRVNTEAFF
>TRBJ2-3|15|TRBV5-1
CASSPGGGSYDTQYF
>TRBJ1-2|13|TRBV9
CASSVSQDNTYTF
>TRBJ1-2|15|TRBV19
CASRPGTEVNYGYTF
>TRBJ2-1|13|TRBV19
CASSMAGYNEQFF